The rows below give T cell receptor beta chains drawn from one sample of a study of fetal regulatory T cell absence and autoimmunity. TCRdb keeps only in-frame clones here, not all; method: immunoSEQ multiplex PCR. This table has roughly 95,000 clones, 60% to 80% appearing once. Sequences were obtained from pancreas tissue. These receptor sequences come from a male donor with IPEX syndrome. Both conserved end residues are part of each CDR3. Each record gives: J gene, clone size, V gene, D gene, CDR3 protein, CDR3 DNA. A D gene is named only where the DNA matches it firmly. Expanded clones are given a class, and other clones once, few, many or no size at all.

TRBJ1-4,few,TRBV12-5,-,CASGLLLSSEKLFF,TGTGCTAGTGGTTTGCTTCTGAGCAGTGAAAAACTGTTTTTT
TRBJ2-3,-,TRBV12-5,-,CASGLLGTDTQYF,TGTGCTAGTGGTTTGTTGGGCACAGATACGCAGTATTTT
TRBJ1-1,-,TRBV5-6,TRBD1,CASSSIQGRNTEAFF,TGTGCCAGCAGCTCCATACAGGGGAGGAACACTGAAGCTTTCTTT
TRBJ2-3,-,TRBV5-1,-,CASSLPGTTADTQYF,TGCGCCAGCAGCCTACCCGGGACAACGGCGGATACGCAGTATTTT
TRBJ2-5,-,TRBV6-5,-,CASRRDWWETQYF,TGTGCCTCTCGCAGGGATTGGTGGGAGACCCAGTACTTC
TRBJ2-7,-,TRBV12-5,TRBD2,CASGLVLPRASGYEQYF,TGTGCTAGTGGTTTGGTTCTCCCCCGGGCTAGCGGGTACGAGCAGTACTTC
TRBJ1-5,-,TRBV2,-,CASSDLKALYSNQPQHF,TGTGCCAGCAGTGATTTAAAGGCCCTCTATAGCAATCAGCCCCAGCATTTT
TRBJ1-3,-,TRBV6-5,-,CASSLSGAGNTIYF,TGTGCCAGCAGTCTCTCGGGAGCTGGAAACACCATATATTTT
TRBJ1-3,-,TRBV14,-,CASSQPRGRSGNTIYF,TGTGCCAGCAGCCAACCCCGGGGTAGGTCCGGAAACACCATATATTTT
TRBJ2-3,-,TRBV10-3,TRBD2,CAIRRLAGVRGRTDTQYF,TGTGCCATCAGGAGATTAGCGGGAGTCAGAGGTAGGACAGATACGCAGTATTTT
TRBJ1-5,-,TRBV27,-,CASSLTVSNQPQHF,TGTGCCAGCAGTTTAACGGTTAGCAATCAGCCCCAGCATTTT
TRBJ1-1,-,TRBV7-2,-,CASSLDGVPGTEAFF,TGTGCCAGCAGCTTAGATGGGGTCCCGGGCACTGAAGCTTTCTTT
TRBJ2-5,once,TRBV7-9,-,CASSLVPQNPYQETQYF,TGTGCCAGCAGCTTAGTGCCACAAAACCCTTATCAAGAGACCCAGTACTTC
TRBJ1-6,few,TRBV30,-,CAWTGQENSPLHF,TGTGCCTGGACGGGGCAGGAGAATTCACCCCTCCACTTT
TRBJ1-2,few,TRBV30,TRBD1,CAWSDRTGHTF,TGTGCCTGGAGTGATCGGACAGGGCACACCTTC
TRBJ2-5,-,TRBV18,TRBD1,CASSPPNRGRETQYF,TGTGCCAGCTCACCACCGAACAGGGGGAGAGAGACCCAGTACTTC
TRBJ2-7,few,TRBV6-6,-,CASRTDYEQYF,TGTGCCAGCAGGACGGATTACGAGCAGTACTTC
TRBJ2-7,-,TRBV5-1,-,CASSPHGYEQYF,TGCGCCAGCAGCCCCCATGGCTACGAGCAGTACTTC
TRBJ2-1,-,TRBV9,TRBD2,CASSPGLAGELYNEQFF,TGTGCCAGCAGCCCTGGACTAGCGGGGGAACTATACAATGAGCAGTTCTTC
TRBJ2-7,once,TRBV11-2,TRBD1,CASSYRFRTGPYEQYF,TGTGCCAGCAGCTACCGTTTTCGGACAGGGCCCTACGAGCAGTACTTC
TRBJ2-1,-,TRBV9,TRBD2,CASSPYYGLAGHEQFF,TGTGCCAGCAGCCCATACTACGGACTAGCGGGCCATGAGCAGTTCTTC
TRBJ1-4,-,TRBV6-5,-,CASSWGPHEKLFF,TGTGCCAGCAGTTGGGGGCCTCACGAAAAACTGTTTTTT
TRBJ2-7,-,TRBV30,TRBD2,CAWSRSSGAYEQYF,TGTGCCTGGAGTCGCTCTAGCGGGGCCTACGAGCAGTACTTC
TRBJ2-5,once,TRBV9,TRBD2,CASSPPTGGGARETQYF,TGTGCCAGCAGCCCCCCCACGGGCGGGGGGGCTCGTGAGACCCAGTACTTC
TRBJ2-1,once,TRBV21-1,-,CASSKGDRGRFEQFF,TGTGCCAGCAGCAAAGGGGACAGGGGGAGGTTTGAGCAGTTCTTC
TRBJ2-7,few,TRBV19,-,CASSIAGYEQYF,TGTGCCAGTAGTATAGCGGGGTACGAGCAGTACTTC
TRBJ2-3,-,TRBV7-2,TRBD2,CASSLEGGRFADTQYF,TGTGCCAGCAGCTTAGAAGGCGGGAGATTCGCAGATACGCAGTATTTT